This is a list of T cell receptor beta chains from one sample in a study of beta chain features in type 1 diabetes. Repertoires were generated with immunoSEQ multiplex PCR, while TCRdb's copy carries only in-frame clones and drops some. In the table there are under 350,000 clones, under 8.5% of which are singletons. Material for sequencing was central memory CD4+ T cells from blood. These receptors all come from a woman younger than 35 in good health. The conserved cysteine and the conserved F or W are not part of the CDR3 here.

V: TRBV2
J: TRBJ2-5
CDR3: ASGESSGGETQY

V: TRBV19
J: TRBJ1-1
CDR3: ATSKVGVKTEAF

V: TRBV5-6
J: TRBJ1-6
CDR3: ASSLAMTANSPLH

V: TRBV7-2
J: TRBJ2-5
CDR3: ASSPRTSETQTQY

V: TRBV7-3
J: TRBJ1-5
CDR3: ASSQDGRNQPQH

V: TRBV10-3
J: TRBJ2-2
CDR3: AISKTSGIGELF

V: TRBV6-6
J: TRBJ1-1
CDR3: ASIGLFEAF

V: TRBV9
J: TRBJ2-1
CDR3: ASSARPIAYNEQF

V: TRBV28
J: TRBJ1-4
CDR3: ASSPPSLSEKLF

V: TRBV30
J: TRBJ1-1
CDR3: ASIPDRDSEAF

V: TRBV11-3
J: TRBJ1-1
CDR3: ASSLDGVGEAF

V: TRBV6-5
J: TRBJ2-3
CDR3: ASRPQGFGTDTQY

V: TRBV7-2
J: TRBJ2-5
CDR3: ASREGTVQETQY

V: TRBV6-5
J: TRBJ1-5
CDR3: ASSYSWTGKGKPQH

V: TRBV9
J: TRBJ2-1
CDR3: ASSGHSGPRSYNEQF

V: TRBV27
J: TRBJ2-7
CDR3: ASSPRQGRSEQY

V: TRBV11-1
J: TRBJ2-5
CDR3: ASSLGPRETQY

V: TRBV2
J: TRBJ1-2
CDR3: ASSLIGGYT

V: TRBV9
J: TRBJ2-5
CDR3: ASSVRVGEETQY

V: TRBV28
J: TRBJ2-3
CDR3: ASLGGYREYTQY

V: TRBV5-6
J: TRBJ1-5
CDR3: ASSLSYGPGVSNQPQH

V: TRBV19
J: TRBJ2-1
CDR3: ASSKTRNGNNEQF

V: TRBV14
J: TRBJ1-1
CDR3: ASSQNYNTEAF

V: TRBV7-9
J: TRBJ2-5
CDR3: ASSLRTGRQETQY

V: TRBV5-4
J: TRBJ2-1
CDR3: ASSFSGGTYNEQF

V: TRBV4-2
J: TRBJ2-3
CDR3: ASSQDKSGRASNTQY

V: TRBV6-1
J: TRBJ1-5
CDR3: ASSANRENQPQH

V: TRBV5-4
J: TRBJ2-1
CDR3: ASTQGGRDADNEQF

V: TRBV18
J: TRBJ1-1
CDR3: ASSQDRVAF

V: TRBV2
J: TRBJ1-5
CDR3: ASMRDTNQPQH

V: TRBV4-3
J: TRBJ2-4
CDR3: ASSQDLAGGPAKNIQY

V: TRBV5-1
J: TRBJ2-5
CDR3: ASSFLGQQETQY

V: TRBV18
J: TRBJ2-1
CDR3: ASSPDRFVDEQF

V: TRBV6-6
J: TRBJ2-1
CDR3: ATRRNSYNEQF

V: TRBV7-3
J: TRBJ1-1
CDR3: ASRNGQLNTEAF

V: TRBV7-9
J: TRBJ2-1
CDR3: ASSPPGYNEQF

V: TRBV4-2
J: TRBJ2-5
CDR3: ASSQASGGATETQY

V: TRBV14
J: TRBJ1-5
CDR3: ASSRTRGQPQH

V: TRBV4-2
J: TRBJ2-3
CDR3: ASSQEPLSDTQY

V: TRBV7-3
J: TRBJ2-2
CDR3: ASSLTSPGELF

V: TRBV11-2
J: TRBJ2-3
CDR3: ASSPDRPPRPQY

V: TRBV28
J: TRBJ2-7
CDR3: ASSLGDYEQY

V: TRBV5-4
J: TRBJ2-1
CDR3: ASSPPRTGHYNEQF

V: TRBV9
J: TRBJ1-2
CDR3: ASSVAPKDNYGYT

V: TRBV6-5
J: TRBJ2-3
CDR3: ASSYSGFFSTDTQY

V: TRBV20-1
J: TRBJ2-1
CDR3: SASPKGEQF

V: TRBV7-3
J: TRBJ2-1
CDR3: ASSPSRDSYNEQF

V: TRBV7-9
J: TRBJ2-4
CDR3: ASSLEGLNIQY